This record concerns one TCR beta chain sequence. Its antigen remains unknown. Germline CDR1 reads SGHTS; CDR2 reads YDEGEE. The CDR3 runs 14 residues. V dropped 1 base and J dropped 4; count of bases not matched to a gene: 4. The source of the sample is a study of cytomegalovirus exposure and HLA in healthy donors. Study-level findings and limits: A few CMV-associated chains were confirmed in vitro to be specific for CMV antigens.

Primers included in the PCR were 60 Vbeta and 13 Jbeta primers. The table came from immunoSEQ multiplex PCR; TCRdb's copy has only in-frame clones and leaves some out. Counted here are about 160,000 clones, under 90% occurring once; the ten biggest clones make up about 4.5%. The J gene is TRBJ1-2, the V gene TRBV5-8; TRBD1 matches 7 bases. The sequencing sample was made of PBMCs. This TCR was sampled from a man aged 25 to 45 in good health and CMV-seronegative. CDR3 in amino acids: CASSLLGGVYGYTF. The CDR3 coding sequence is TGTGCCAGCAGCTTGTTAGGGGGCGTCTATGGCTACACCTTC.